The 21 T cell receptor beta chains presented below share a single source sample, sequenced in a study of T cell repertoires in cytomegalovirus infection. TCRdb called the reads again in MiXCR, with one record for every CDR3 protein. The sample lists around 630,000 distinct CDR3 sequences; less than 25% were seen once. Sample: CD8+ T cells from PBMCs. All receptors come from a human donor in good health (CMV status not recorded). Some clones in this sample may be carry-over from other donors' samples.

The V gene is TRBV12-3 or TRBV12-4, the J gene TRBJ2-5, with D unclear. Trimming removed 3 bases at V and 1 base at J, with 6 bases between. The CDR3 spans 13 residues. The CDR3 DNA is TGTGCCAGCAGTTTTGTAGTCCAAGAGACCCAGTACTTC. Translating gives CASSFVVQETQYF.

The chain links TRBV7-3 to TRBJ1-6; D not certain. CDR3 length: 14 amino acids. Germline V gene sequence: CDR1 SGHTA, CDR2 FQGTGA. V lost 5 bases and J 5 bases, leaving 10 bases between the germline ends. CDR3 coding DNA: TGTGCCAGCAGCCGCTGGTACCATAATTCACCCCTCCACTTT. Protein sequence: CASSRWYHNSPLHF.

The rearrangement uses TRBV6-5 and TRBJ2-1, with 9 bases matching TRBD2. The J segment lost 6 bases and the V segment lost 2 bases, leaving 5 bases of the junction unmatched. The CDR3 runs 15 residues. Germline V CDR1 and CDR2: MNHEY, SVGAGI. The CDR3 bases are TGTGCCAGCAGTTACACGCGGGGGGGCCTCAATGAGCAGTTCTTC. Its translation is CASSYTRGGLNEQFF.

This clonotype was observed a few times. This rearrangement joins TRBV20-1 to TRBJ1-5; D may be TRBD1 (5 bases). V was shortened by 6 bases and J by 8 bases, with 20 bases between the two germline ends. The CDR3 has 14 residues. CDR1 is DFQATT, CDR2 SNEGSKA, per germline (reference sequence). CDR3 in DNA: TGCAGTGCGGGGGACCCGGAAACATTGGAGCCCCAGCATTTT. Protein sequence: CSAGDPETLEPQHF.

This clonotype was observed a few times. Here the CDR3 reads CSVEMVGFRNYGYTF. Written as DNA, the CDR3 is TGCAGCGTTGAAATGGTCGGTTTTAGAAACTATGGCTACACCTTC. The genes are TRBV29-1 and TRBJ1-2; D is ambiguous. CDR1 is SQVTM and CDR2 is ANQGSEA in the germline V gene. Trimming shortened V by 2 bases and J by 2 bases, and 15 bases separated the two germline ends. The CDR3 is 15 residues long.

This clonotype was seen a handful of times. The chain links TRBV28 to TRBJ1-2; D gene ambiguous. Per the germline V gene, CDR1 is MDHEN and CDR2 is SYDVKM. The CDR3 sequence is 15 residues long. V lost 6 bases and J lost 5, with 19 bases in between. The DNA of the CDR3 is TGTGCCAGCAGGAATCAGTACCGCCAATTGTATGGCTACACCTTC. This translates into CASRNQYRQLYGYTF.

The chain links TRBV2 to TRBJ2-1, with TRBD1 identical over 8 bases. Germline loops: CDR1 SNHLY, CDR2 FYNNEI. The V gene end was trimmed by 7 bases and the J gene end by 4 bases; junction bases not matched to a gene: 9. The CDR3 has 15 amino acids. This chain's CDR3 is CASTGETGDYNEQFF. CDR3 sequence (DNA): TGTGCCAGCACAGGGGAGACAGGGGATTACAATGAGCAGTTCTTC.

This clonotype has a handful of counts. The chain carries TRBV29-1 and TRBJ2-5; D ambiguous. V lost 2 bases to trimming and J lost 3 bases, with 13 bases between them. The CDR3 covers 14 residues. Germline CDR1 SQVTM, CDR2 ANQGSEA. The CDR3: CSVEIPPQEETQYF. The CDR3 DNA follows: TGCAGCGTTGAAATACCCCCCCAAGAAGAGACCCAGTACTTC.

The J gene is TRBJ1-5, the V gene TRBV27, with D perhaps TRBD1 (5 bases). Germline CDR1 MNHEY, CDR2 SMNVEV (reference sequence). This CDR3 is 12 amino acids long. V lost 4 bases, J lost 14 bases, and 15 bases lay in between. The CDR3 nucleotides are TGTGCCAGCAGTTCACCGGACACTCGGGAGCATTTT. Protein sequence: CASSSPDTREHF.

CDR3 nucleotide sequence: TGTGCCAGCACTATAGTCCCAGGCTCTGACTATGGCTACACCTTC. This sequence encodes CASTIVPGSDYGYTF. V is TRBV28 and J is TRBJ1-2, with D hard to call. The CDR3 has 15 residues. V was clipped by 7 bases and J by 3 bases, with 18 bases between them. CDR1 is MDHEN and CDR2 is SYDVKM in the germline V gene.

The chain uses TRBV6-2 or TRBV6-3 and TRBJ2-5, with 8 bases lining up with TRBD2. The CDR3 contains 18 residues. Germline CDR1 reads MNHEY; CDR2 reads SVGEGT. Trimming at V came to 0 bases and at J to 5 bases, leaving 14 bases not matched to a gene. CDR3 sequence: CASSYSGTGGPMGETQYF. The DNA of the CDR3 is TGTGCCAGCAGTTACTCAGGGACGGGGGGGCCGATGGGCGAGACCCAGTACTTC.

This clonotype was seen at least ten times. The chain carries TRBV7-2 and TRBJ1-2; D may be TRBD1 (6 bases). The CDR3 contains 13 residues. The V gene's germline CDR1 is SGHTA and CDR2 FQGNSA. Trimming took off 4 bases at V and 6 bases at J, with 12 bases between the two ends. CDR3 loop: CASSWGHFDGYTF. As DNA, the CDR3 is TGTGCCAGCAGCTGGGGACACTTTGATGGCTACACCTTC.

This clonotype was counted between two and nine times. The rearrangement links TRBV19 to TRBJ1-1; D not resolved. CDR3 length equals 13 residues. Trimming pared 2 bases from V and 1 base from J, leaving 5 bases between. Germline V CDR1 and CDR2: LNHDA, SQIVND (reference sequence). For the CDR3, the DNA is TGTGCCAGTAGTATATTCGGGAACACTGAAGCTTTCTTT. It yields the protein CASSIFGNTEAFF.

This clonotype was picked up a small number of times. The rearrangement links TRBV6-5 to TRBJ2-3; TRBD2 is a possible D gene (7 bases). Deletions cut 3 bases from V and 8 bases from J, with 15 bases between. Looked up from germline, CDR1 is MNHEY and CDR2 is SVGAGI. The CDR3 is 14 residues long. The CDR3, as DNA: TGTGCCAGCAGTTATTGGGAGGGGGAGGCTACGCAGTATTTT. Translation: CASSYWEGEATQYF.

This clonotype was recorded a few times. This chain connects TRBV6-2 or TRBV6-3 to TRBJ2-5; D is unclear. The CDR3 covers 14 residues. The ends were cut back, 4 bases at V and 1 base at J, with 10 bases in the middle. Germline CDR1 and CDR2: MNHEY and SVGEGT. The CDR3, as DNA: TGTGCCAGCAGTTCCTTCTCCGGCCAAGAGACCCAGTACTTC. This gives the protein CASSSFSGQETQYF.

This chain connects TRBV15 to TRBJ2-7; 9 nucleotides line up with TRBD1. This CDR3 contains 16 residues. Per the germline V gene, CDR1 is LNHNV and CDR2 is YYDKDF (reference sequence). The junction had 7 bases not matched to a gene; V was cut back by 0 bases and J by 4 bases. CDR3 region: CATSRDFGTGLYEQYF. The CDR3 region has the DNA TGTGCCACCAGCAGAGATTTCGGGACAGGGCTGTACGAGCAGTACTTC.

This rearrangement joins TRBV7-9 to TRBJ1-2; D ambiguous. Germline-derived CDR1 and CDR2 are SEHNR and FQNEAQ (reference sequence). This CDR3 has 13 residues. The V gene lost 0 bases and the J gene lost 6 bases, with 8 bases spanning the gap. CDR3 coding DNA: TGTGCCAGCAGCTTAGCTTTTGGAAATGGCTACACCTTC. Protein sequence: CASSLAFGNGYTF.

This chain joins TRBV25-1 and TRBJ2-1; TRBD1 aligns across 8 bases. CDR1 is MGHDK and CDR2 is SYGVNS in the germline V gene. The CDR3 is 12 amino acids. V lost 1 base, J lost 12 bases, and 2 bases stayed unmatched. CDR3 sequence reads: CASSESGTGQFF. The CDR3 DNA sequence: TGTGCCAGCAGTGAATCTGGGACAGGGCAGTTCTTC.

The chain uses TRBV20-1 and TRBJ2-4; no clear D gene. With 6 bases removed from V and 3 bases from J, the gap between germline ends came to 18 bases. Germline CDR1 DFQATT, CDR2 SNEGSKA (reference sequence). The CDR3 covers 15 residues. The CDR3 reads CSARFVQLVKNIQYF. CDR3 DNA sequence: TGCAGTGCGCGCTTCGTCCAGTTAGTCAAAAACATTCAGTACTTC.

This clonotype has a count of ten or more. CDR3 protein: CASSSNGQGWTEAFF. The CDR3 DNA follows: TGTGCCAGCAGCTCAAATGGACAGGGATGGACTGAAGCTTTCTTT. V is TRBV7-8 and J is TRBJ1-1; the match to TRBD1 covers 8 bases. Per the germline V gene, CDR1 is SGHVS and CDR2 is FQNEAQ. The CDR3 totals 15 residues. V was clipped by 4 bases and J by 5 bases; unmatched bases: 9.

This clonotype was recorded many times. The genes are TRBV7-2 and TRBJ2-5; D remains unclear. CDR3 length: 13 residues. Trimming took off 8 bases at V and 2 bases at J, with 12 bases between the two ends. CDR1 is SGHTA and CDR2 is FQGNSA in the germline V gene. This CDR3 reads CASGTGIQETQYF. The CDR3 DNA follows: TGTGCCAGCGGAACTGGGATACAAGAGACCCAGTACTTC. Using reference TRBV7-2 and TRBJ2-5 for the parts outside the CDR3, the full variable domain is GAGVSQSPSNKVTEKGKDVELRCDPISGHTALYWYRQSLGQGLEFLIYFQGNSAPDKSGLPSDRFSAERTGGSVSTLTIQRTQQEDSAVYLCASGTGIQETQYFGPGTRLLVL.